This T cell receptor (beta chain) was obtained from a study of blood T cell repertoires in COVID-19. The wider study: Donors in the United States, Italy and Spain gave samples during acute or convalescent COVID-19. Sample material is recorded as cDNA or gDNA derived from T cells, B-cell-depleted T cells, or PBMCs.

The V gene lost 5 bases and the J gene lost 7 bases, with 15 bases spanning the gap. CDR1 is MNHEY and CDR2 is SVGAGI in the germline V gene. The CDR3 has 15 residues. In the original processing: Amplification from reference gene primers served as the basis for estimated nucleated cell counts. The data were produced by immunoSEQ multiplex PCR, yet TCRdb's version contains in-frame clones alone and is incomplete. The DNA was the basis for D and trimming; V, J and clone size are from that table. The sample contains around 100,000 clones, more than 75% of which appear only once. The sample comprised peripheral blood. This receptor was taken from a human donor in a cohort sampled during active COVID-19. This rearrangement joins TRBV6-5 to TRBJ1-6, with D perhaps matching TRBD1 (6 bases). CDR3 region: CASSQDSRRNSPLHF. CDR3 bases: TGTGCCAGCAGTCAGGACAGCCGGAGGAATTCACCCCTCCACTTT.